The present T cell receptor beta chain was sequenced within a study of T cells in Graves' hyperthyroidism and ophthalmopathy. Newly diagnosed hyperthyroidism patients aged 18 to 65 years had disease lasting under 2 months. The sample holds many counts of this clonotype. Regions amplified from RNA transcripts were the TCR beta CDR3 regions. A first-round RT-PCR of the TCR CDR3 used the HTBI primer set. Each CDR3 protein is one row after TCRdb ran MiXCR on the multiplex PCR reads. The repertoire holds 300,000 or so distinct CDR3 sequences, with roughly 23% as singletons. The CDR3 has 15 residues. Germline loops: CDR1 LGHDT, CDR2 YNNKEL (reference sequence). V trimming: 1 base; J trimming: 2 bases; junction bases outside the gene matches: 3.

V is TRBV3-1 and J is TRBJ2-3; 7 bases align to TRBD2. Material for sequencing was blood. This clonotype was sampled from a woman aged 50 to 60 with Graves' hyperthyroidism. CDR3 amino acids: CASSQAGGTTDTQYF. The CDR3, as DNA: TGTGCCAGCAGCCAAGCGGGAGGAACCACAGATACGCAGTATTTT.